Only a few counts were recorded for the clone carrying this T cell receptor (beta chain). Its antigen is not identified. These data originate in a study of OX40 agonist ivuxolimab in advanced cancers. The wider study: As their treatment, patients were administered ivuxolimab, an agonistic anti-OX40 (CD134) antibody. Intravenous ivuxolimab at 0.01 to 10 mg/kg was given to patients every 2 weeks. Whole-study results and caveats: The study found among the lowest clonal expansion in partial responders at 0.1-3.0 mg/kg.

Assay used: immunoSEQ multiplex PCR; TCRdb lists only in-frame clones, some missing. The sample includes 30,000 to 40,000 clones, roughly four fifths of them seen just once. CDR1 and CDR2 from the germline V gene are MNHNS and SASEGT. V lost 3 bases and J 0 bases, leaving 12 bases between the germline ends. The CDR3 covers 16 residues. The receptor comes from an adult with an advanced solid tumor such as melanoma, head and neck, liver or kidney cancer. The source material was CD4+ or CD8+ T cells sorted from blood, sampled in a trial of the OX40 agonist ivuxolimab. V gene TRBV6-1 combines with J gene TRBJ2-1; D possibly corresponds to TRBD2 (5 bases). The DNA for the CDR3 is TGTGCCAGCAGTGATGCGGTCGGGAACTCCTACAATGAGCAGTTCTTC. As protein: CASSDAVGNSYNEQFF.